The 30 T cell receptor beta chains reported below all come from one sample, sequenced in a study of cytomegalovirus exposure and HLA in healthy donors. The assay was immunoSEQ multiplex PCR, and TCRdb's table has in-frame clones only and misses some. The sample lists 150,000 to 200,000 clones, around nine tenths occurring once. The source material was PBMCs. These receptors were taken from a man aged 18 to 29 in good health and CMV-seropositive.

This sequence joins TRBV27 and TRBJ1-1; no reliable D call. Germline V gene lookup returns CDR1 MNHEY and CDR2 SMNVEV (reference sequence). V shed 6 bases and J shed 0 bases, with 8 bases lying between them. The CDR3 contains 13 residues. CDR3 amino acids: CASRRYLNTEAFF. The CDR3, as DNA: TGTGCCAGCAGACGCTACCTGAACACTGAAGCTTTCTTT.

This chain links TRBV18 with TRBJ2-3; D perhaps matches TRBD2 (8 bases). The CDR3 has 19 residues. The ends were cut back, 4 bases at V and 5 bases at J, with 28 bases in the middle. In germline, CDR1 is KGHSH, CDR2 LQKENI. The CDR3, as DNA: TGTGCCAGCTCACACAGCAGACAGGGTGCGGGACTAGTCGGAGATACGCAGTATTTT. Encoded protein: CASSHSRQGAGLVGDTQYF.

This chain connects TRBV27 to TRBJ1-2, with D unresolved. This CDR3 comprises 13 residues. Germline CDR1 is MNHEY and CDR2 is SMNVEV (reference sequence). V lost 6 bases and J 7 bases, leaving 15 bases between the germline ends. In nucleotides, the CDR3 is TGTGCCAGCAGCATCAGGCCTCTCGGTGGCTACACCTTC. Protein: CASSIRPLGGYTF.

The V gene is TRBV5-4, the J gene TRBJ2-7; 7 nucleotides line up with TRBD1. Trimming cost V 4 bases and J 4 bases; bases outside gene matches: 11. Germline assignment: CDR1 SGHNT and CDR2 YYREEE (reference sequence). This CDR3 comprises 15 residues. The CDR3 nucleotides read TGTGCCAGCAGCGCGTCGACAGGGATCGGGTACGAGCAGTACTTC. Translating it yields CASSASTGIGYEQYF. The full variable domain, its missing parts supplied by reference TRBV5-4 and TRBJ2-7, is ETGVTQSPTHLIKTRGQQVTLRCSSQSGHNTVSWYQQALGQGPQFIFQYYREEENGRGNFPPRFSGLQFPNYSSELNVNALELDDSALYLCASSASTGIGYEQYFGPGTRLTVT.

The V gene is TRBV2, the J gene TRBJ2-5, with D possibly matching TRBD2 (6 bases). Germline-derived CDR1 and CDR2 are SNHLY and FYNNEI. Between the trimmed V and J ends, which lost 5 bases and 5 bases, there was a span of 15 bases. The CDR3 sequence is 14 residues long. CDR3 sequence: CASSWDLTGETQYF. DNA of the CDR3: TGTGCCAGCAGTTGGGACTTGACGGGGGAGACCCAGTACTTC. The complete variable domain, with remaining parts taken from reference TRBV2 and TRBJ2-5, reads EPEVTQTPSHQVTQMGQEVILRCVPISNHLYFYWYRQILGQKVEFLVSFYNNEISEKSEIFDDQFSVERPDGSNFTLKIRSTKLEDSAMYFCASSWDLTGETQYFGPGTRLLVL.

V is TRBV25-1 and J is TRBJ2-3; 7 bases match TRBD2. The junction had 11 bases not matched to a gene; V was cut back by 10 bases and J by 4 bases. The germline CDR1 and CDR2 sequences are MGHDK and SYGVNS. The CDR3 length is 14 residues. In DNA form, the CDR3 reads TGTGCCACCGCGCAAAGGAGCGGGGCAGATACGCAGTATTTT. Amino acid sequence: CATAQRSGADTQYF.

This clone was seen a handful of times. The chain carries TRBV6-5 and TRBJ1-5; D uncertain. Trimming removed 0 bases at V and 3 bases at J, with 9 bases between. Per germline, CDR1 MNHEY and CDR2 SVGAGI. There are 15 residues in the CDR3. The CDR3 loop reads CASSYSVQNNQPQHF. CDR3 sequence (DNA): TGTGCCAGCAGTTACTCGGTACAGAACAATCAGCCCCAGCATTTT.

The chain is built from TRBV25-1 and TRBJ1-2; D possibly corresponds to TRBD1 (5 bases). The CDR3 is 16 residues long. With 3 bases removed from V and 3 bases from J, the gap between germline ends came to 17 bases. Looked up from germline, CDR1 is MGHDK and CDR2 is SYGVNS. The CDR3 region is CASSDQGTAGYYGYTF. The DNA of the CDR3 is TGTGCCAGCAGTGATCAAGGGACTGCGGGGTACTATGGCTACACCTTC.

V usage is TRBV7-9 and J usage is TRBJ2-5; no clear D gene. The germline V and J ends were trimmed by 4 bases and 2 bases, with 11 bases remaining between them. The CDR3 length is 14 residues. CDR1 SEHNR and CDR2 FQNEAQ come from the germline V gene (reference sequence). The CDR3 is CASSSQEVQETQYF. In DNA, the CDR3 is TGTGCCAGCAGCTCCCAAGAGGTTCAAGAGACCCAGTACTTC.

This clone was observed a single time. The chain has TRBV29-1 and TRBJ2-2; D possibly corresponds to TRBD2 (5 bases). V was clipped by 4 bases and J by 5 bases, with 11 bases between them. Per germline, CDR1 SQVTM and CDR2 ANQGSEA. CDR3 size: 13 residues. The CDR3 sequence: CSVGTSGTGELFF. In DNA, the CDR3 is TGCAGCGTTGGTACTAGTGGGACCGGGGAGCTGTTTTTT.

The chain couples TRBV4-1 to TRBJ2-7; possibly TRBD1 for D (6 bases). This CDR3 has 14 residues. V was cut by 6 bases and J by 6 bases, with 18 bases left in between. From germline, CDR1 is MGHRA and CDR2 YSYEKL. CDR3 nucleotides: TGCGCCAGCAGTTGGGGGCAGGTGGATTCCGAGCAGTACTTC. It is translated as CASSWGQVDSEQYF.

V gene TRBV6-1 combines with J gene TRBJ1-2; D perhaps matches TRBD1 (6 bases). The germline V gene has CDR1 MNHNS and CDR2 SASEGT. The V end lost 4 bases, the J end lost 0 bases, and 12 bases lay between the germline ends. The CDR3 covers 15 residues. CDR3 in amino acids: CASSGSQGSNYGYTF. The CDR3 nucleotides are TGTGCCAGCAGTGGATCGCAGGGGTCTAACTATGGCTACACCTTC.

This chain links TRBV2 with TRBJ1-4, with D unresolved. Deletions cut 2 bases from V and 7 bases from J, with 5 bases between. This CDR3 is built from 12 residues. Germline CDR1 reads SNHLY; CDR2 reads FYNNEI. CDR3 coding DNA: TGTGCCAGCAGTGAATGGGCTGAAAAACTGTTTTTT. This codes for CASSEWAEKLFF.

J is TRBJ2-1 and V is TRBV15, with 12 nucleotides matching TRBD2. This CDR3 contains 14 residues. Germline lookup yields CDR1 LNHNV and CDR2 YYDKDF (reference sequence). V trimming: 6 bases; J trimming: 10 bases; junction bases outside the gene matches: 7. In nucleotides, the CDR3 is TGTGCCACCAGAGGCTCTAGCGGGAGGGAGGAGCAGTTCTTC. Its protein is CATRGSSGREEQFF.

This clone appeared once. CDR3 DNA sequence: TGTGCCAGCAGTGATTCAGGGGGCGCAGATACGCAGTATTTT. This codes for CASSDSGGADTQYF. The chain joins TRBV25-1 to TRBJ2-3, with TRBD1 matching 8 bases. The junction had 3 bases not matched to a gene; V was cut back by 3 bases and J by 4 bases. CDR3 length equals 14 residues. Germline V lookup: CDR1 MGHDK, CDR2 SYGVNS.

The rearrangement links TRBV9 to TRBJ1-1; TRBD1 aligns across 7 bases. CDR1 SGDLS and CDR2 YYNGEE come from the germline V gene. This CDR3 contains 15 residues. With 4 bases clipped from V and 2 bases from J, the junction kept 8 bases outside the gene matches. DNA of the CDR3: TGTGCCAGCAGCCCACGGGACAGCAGAAACACTGAAGCTTTCTTT. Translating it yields CASSPRDSRNTEAFF.

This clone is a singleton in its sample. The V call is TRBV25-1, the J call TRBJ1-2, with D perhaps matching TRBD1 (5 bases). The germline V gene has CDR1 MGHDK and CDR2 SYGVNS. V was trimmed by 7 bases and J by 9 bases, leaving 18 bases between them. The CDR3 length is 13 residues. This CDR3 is CASTDATVQSYTF. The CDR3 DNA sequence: TGTGCCAGCACCGATGCGACAGTTCAGAGCTACACCTTC.

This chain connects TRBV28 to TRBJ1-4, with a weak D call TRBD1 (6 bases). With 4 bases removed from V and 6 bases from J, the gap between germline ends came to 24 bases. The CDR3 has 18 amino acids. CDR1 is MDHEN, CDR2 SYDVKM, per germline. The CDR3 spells CASSSYPLQVQGYEKLFF. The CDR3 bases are TGTGCCAGCAGTTCCTATCCCTTGCAGGTTCAGGGGTATGAAAAACTGTTTTTT.

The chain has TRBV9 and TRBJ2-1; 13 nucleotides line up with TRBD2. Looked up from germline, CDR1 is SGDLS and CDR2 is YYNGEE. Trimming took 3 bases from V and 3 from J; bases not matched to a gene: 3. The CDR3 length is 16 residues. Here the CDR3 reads CASSGWTSGSYNEQFF. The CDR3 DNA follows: TGTGCCAGCAGCGGTTGGACTAGCGGGAGCTACAATGAGCAGTTCTTC.

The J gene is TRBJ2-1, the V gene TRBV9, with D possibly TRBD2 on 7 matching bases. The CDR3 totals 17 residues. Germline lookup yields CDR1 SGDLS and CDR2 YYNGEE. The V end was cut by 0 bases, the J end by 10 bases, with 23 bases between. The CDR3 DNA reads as TGTGCCAGCAGCGTAGAGGGGGGGGGACGGATGACCTTAGAGCAGTTCTTC. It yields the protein CASSVEGGGRMTLEQFF.

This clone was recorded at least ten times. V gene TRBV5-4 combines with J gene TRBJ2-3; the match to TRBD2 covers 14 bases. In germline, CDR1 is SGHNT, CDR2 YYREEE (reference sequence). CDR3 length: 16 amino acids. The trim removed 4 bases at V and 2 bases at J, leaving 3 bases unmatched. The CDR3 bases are TGTGCCAGCAGCGGGGGACTAGCGGGAGTCACAGATACGCAGTATTTT. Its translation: CASSGGLAGVTDTQYF.

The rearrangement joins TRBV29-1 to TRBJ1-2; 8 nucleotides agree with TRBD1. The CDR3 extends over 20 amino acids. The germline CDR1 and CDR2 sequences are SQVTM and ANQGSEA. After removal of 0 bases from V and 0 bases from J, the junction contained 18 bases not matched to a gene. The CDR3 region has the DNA TGCAGCGTTGAAGATGTCCTAGGACAGGGTGTTATCCGGACTAACTATGGCTACACCTTC. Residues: CSVEDVLGQGVIRTNYGYTF.

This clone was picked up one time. The CDR3 loop is CASSLPDRSYGYTF. CDR3 sequence (DNA): TGTGCCAGCAGTTTGCCAGACAGGAGCTATGGCTACACCTTC. The genes are TRBV28 and TRBJ1-2; the D gene is possibly TRBD1 (6 bases). The V gene's germline CDR1 is MDHEN and CDR2 SYDVKM. The V gene lost 3 bases and the J gene lost 4 bases, with 12 bases spanning the gap. The CDR3 is made up of 14 amino acids.

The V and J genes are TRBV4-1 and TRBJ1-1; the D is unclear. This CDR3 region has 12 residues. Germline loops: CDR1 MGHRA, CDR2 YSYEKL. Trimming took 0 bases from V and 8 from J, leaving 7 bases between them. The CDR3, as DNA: TGCGCCAGCAGCCAAGATGGGGAGGAAGCTTTCTTT. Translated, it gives CASSQDGEEAFF.

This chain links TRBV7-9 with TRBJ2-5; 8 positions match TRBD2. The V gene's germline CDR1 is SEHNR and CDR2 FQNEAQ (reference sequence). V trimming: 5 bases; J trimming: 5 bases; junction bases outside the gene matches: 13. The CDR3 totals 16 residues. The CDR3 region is CASSPSRTSIRETQYF. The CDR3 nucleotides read TGTGCCAGCAGCCCTTCTCGGACTAGCATCCGGGAGACCCAGTACTTC.

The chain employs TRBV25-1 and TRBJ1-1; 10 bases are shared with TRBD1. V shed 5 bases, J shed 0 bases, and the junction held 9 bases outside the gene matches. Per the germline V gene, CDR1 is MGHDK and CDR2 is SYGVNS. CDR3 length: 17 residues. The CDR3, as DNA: TGTGCCAGCAGTCCCCTGACAGGGGGCCCTATGAACACTGAAGCTTTCTTT. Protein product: CASSPLTGGPMNTEAFF.

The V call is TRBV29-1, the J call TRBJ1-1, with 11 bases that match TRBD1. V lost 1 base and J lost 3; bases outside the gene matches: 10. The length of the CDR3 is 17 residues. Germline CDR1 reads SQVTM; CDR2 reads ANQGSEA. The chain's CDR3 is CSVEGGTGGFLHTEAFF. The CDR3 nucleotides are TGCAGCGTTGAAGGCGGGACAGGGGGGTTTTTACACACTGAAGCTTTCTTT.

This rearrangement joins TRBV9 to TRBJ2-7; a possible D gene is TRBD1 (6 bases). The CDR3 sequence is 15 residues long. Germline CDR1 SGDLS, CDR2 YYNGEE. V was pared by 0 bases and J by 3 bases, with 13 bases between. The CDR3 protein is CASSVGAGANYEQYF. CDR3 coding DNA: TGTGCCAGCAGCGTAGGCGCAGGGGCAAACTACGAGCAGTACTTC.

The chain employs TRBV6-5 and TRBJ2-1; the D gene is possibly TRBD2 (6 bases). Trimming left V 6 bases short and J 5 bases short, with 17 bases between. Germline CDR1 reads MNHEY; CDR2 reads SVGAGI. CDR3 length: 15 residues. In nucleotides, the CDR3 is TGTGCCAGCAGGGGCGGGCTAGCGCTAAACAATGAGCAGTTCTTC. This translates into CASRGGLALNNEQFF.

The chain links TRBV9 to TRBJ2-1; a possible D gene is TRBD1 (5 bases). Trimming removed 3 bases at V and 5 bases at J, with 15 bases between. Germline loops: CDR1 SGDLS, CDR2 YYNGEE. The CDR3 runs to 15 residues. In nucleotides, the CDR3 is TGTGCCAGCAGCGCCACAGGAGTCAGGGACAATGAGCAGTTCTTC. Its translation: CASSATGVRDNEQFF.